This T cell receptor beta chain was captured in a study of long-term antiretroviral therapy in people with HIV. Study-level points and caveats: The repertoire was dominated at all time points by clones expanded before ART. Despite increasing after ART, diversity remained lower than that of transplant donor controls. HIV repertoires spanned narrower CDR3 length ranges than controls. Adherence to ART, viral resistance and therapy changes lacked any data.

For this clone: The antigen is not known.

At survey level, the immunoSEQ assay was run in its v3.0 version. Sequencing was performed with immunoSEQ multiplex PCR; in TCRdb, only in-frame clones are kept and a portion is missing. The sample shows tens of thousands of clones, roughly 80% of them seen only once. This CDR3 contains 14 residues. In germline, CDR1 is SQVTM, CDR2 ANQGSEA. Trimming left V 7 bases short and J 1 base short, with 16 bases between. The starting material was unsorted PBMCs, obtained 1.9 years after starting antiretroviral therapy. The sequence came from a man between 18 and 29 years old with HIV. J is TRBJ1-1 and V is TRBV29-1; D is possibly TRBD1 (5 bases). CDR3: CSATRQSRNTEAFF. CDR3 nucleotide sequence: TGCAGCGCCACCCGACAGTCTAGGAACACTGAAGCTTTCTTT.